The clone carrying this T cell receptor (beta chain) was observed a few times. As yet, its antigen is unknown. PCR was performed using 60 Vbeta and 13 Jbeta primers. Profiling relied on immunoSEQ multiplex PCR, and the TCRdb table lists in-frame clones only, not all of them. Of about 91,000 clones listed, 78% were seen once; the top ten hold about 4.4%. The data derive from a study of cytomegalovirus exposure and HLA in healthy donors. Study-level results: In a later analysis, the majority of CMV-associated beta chains seemingly showed HLA restriction.

Trimming removed 0 bases at V and 1 base at J, with 10 bases between. The CDR3 runs to 15 residues. Germline assignment: CDR1 WNHNN and CDR2 SYGVQD (reference sequence). Despite likely unrecorded immune exposures, the donors were nominally healthy at the time of sampling. This chain links TRBV10-1 with TRBJ2-7, with TRBD2 as a possible D gene (5 bases). Input material: PBMCs. This TCR came from a male donor in good health and CMV-seropositive. CDR3 sequence: CASSESWTDSYEQYF. CDR3 sequence (DNA): TGCGCCAGCAGTGAGTCGTGGACTGATTCCTACGAGCAGTACTTC.